The source of this T cell receptor beta chain is a study of blood T cell repertoires in COVID-19. Across the whole study: COVID-19 samples from acute and convalescent phases originated in the United States, Italy and Spain. PBMCs, B-cell-depleted T cells, or T cells were the source of the cDNA or gDNA that made up the material.

Original processing methods: How many nucleated cells were present was estimated from reference gene primer amplification. This table comes from immunoSEQ multiplex PCR, and its TCRdb copy is limited to in-frame clones, with some not included. V, J and clone size are those of that table, while D and trimming were read from the DNA. The table lists tens of thousands of clones, about 82% of them singletons. Germline V gene data show CDR1 as SGHRS and CDR2 as YFSETQ. V lost 3 bases and J lost 3; bases outside the gene matches: 8. The CDR3 has 15 amino acids. The origin of this receptor is a human donor in a cohort sampled during active COVID-19. Sequencing was done on a sample of peripheral blood. V usage is TRBV5-1 and J usage is TRBJ2-7, with TRBD1 matching over 8 bases. The CDR3 bases are TGCGCCAGCAGCTGGCGGACAGGGAATTACTACGAGCAGTACTTC. Its protein is CASSWRTGNYYEQYF.